Below are 31 T cell receptor beta chains sequenced from a single sample in a study of cytomegalovirus exposure and HLA in healthy donors. PCR employed 60 Vbeta and 13 Jbeta primers. Assay used: immunoSEQ multiplex PCR; TCRdb lists only in-frame clones, some missing. The sample has around 300,000 clones, roughly two thirds seen once. Sequencing used PBMCs. The receptors derive from a female donor in good health and CMV-seronegative.

The V and J genes are TRBV28 and TRBJ2-7; D is perhaps TRBD2 (5 bases). The CDR3 loop spans 13 amino acids. Germline V gene data show CDR1 as MDHEN and CDR2 as SYDVKM. V lost 5 bases and J lost 2, with 10 bases in between. The CDR3 DNA follows: TGTGCCAGCAGTATCTACGGGGCCTACGAGCAGTACTTC. This codes for CASSIYGAYEQYF.

The chain combines TRBV27 with TRBJ2-3; D is possibly TRBD2 (6 bases). From germline, CDR1 is MNHEY and CDR2 SMNVEV (reference sequence). This CDR3 has 13 amino acids. V was pared by 7 bases and J by 3 bases, with 11 bases between. CDR3 nucleotides: TGTGCCAGCAAACTAGCCCCTACAGATACGCAGTATTTT. Protein sequence: CASKLAPTDTQYF.

The V and J genes are TRBV5-1 and TRBJ1-4, with a possible D match to TRBD1 (5 bases). Trimming stripped 0 bases from V and 4 bases from J, with 13 bases between. CDR3 length: 16 residues. Germline V gene sequence: CDR1 SGHRS, CDR2 YFSETQ. Written as DNA, the CDR3 is TGCGCCAGCAGCTTGGGGTGCGGGGGGGGTAATGAAAAACTGTTTTTT. Translated, it gives CASSLGCGGGNEKLFF.

The genes are TRBV30 and TRBJ1-4, with D perhaps TRBD1 (5 bases). The V gene's germline CDR1 is GTSNPN and CDR2 SVGIG (reference sequence). The CDR3 spans 15 residues. Trimming stripped 3 bases from V and 0 bases from J, with 11 bases between. The CDR3 bases are TGTGCCTGGAGCTTTGGGGCAGCAACTAATGAAAAACTGTTTTTT. This gives the protein CAWSFGAATNEKLFF.

This clone was counted between two and nine times. This sequence joins TRBV18 and TRBJ2-7; D unclear. The CDR3 totals 13 residues. Germline assignment: CDR1 KGHSH and CDR2 LQKENI. Trimming took off 3 bases at V and 2 bases at J, with 8 bases between the two ends. The CDR3 nucleotides read TGTGCCAGCTCACCGGCCGCTGCCTACGAGCAGTACTTC. This gives the protein CASSPAAAYEQYF.

This rearrangement joins TRBV5-1 to TRBJ2-3; 7 positions match TRBD2. This CDR3 spans 17 amino acids. Looked up from germline, CDR1 is SGHRS and CDR2 is YFSETQ. V shed 3 bases, J shed 5 bases, and the junction held 15 bases outside the gene matches. The CDR3 here is CASSWGPVAGDGDTQYF. The CDR3 region has the DNA TGCGCCAGCAGCTGGGGACCCGTGGCGGGAGATGGAGATACGCAGTATTTT.

The chain links TRBV11-2 to TRBJ2-2; D gene ambiguous. The V end lost 6 bases, the J end lost 2 bases, and 13 bases lay between the germline ends. Germline loops: CDR1 SGHAT, CDR2 FQNNGV. This CDR3 region has 15 residues. Here the CDR3 DNA reads TGTGCCAGCAGTCTACTCCGGGTTAACACCGGGGAGCTGTTTTTT. Its protein is CASSLLRVNTGELFF.

About this clone: Different DNA sequences within this sample yield the same CDR3. The chain is built from TRBV6-5 and TRBJ2-2, with D possibly matching TRBD1 (5 bases). This CDR3 region has 15 residues. From germline, CDR1 is MNHEY and CDR2 SVGAGI. Trimming took off 0 bases at V and 1 base at J, with 6 bases between the two ends. Here the CDR3 reads CASSYSDRNTGELFF. CDR3 DNA sequence: TGTGCCAGCAGTTACTCCGACAGGAACACCGGGGAGCTGTTTTTT.

V gene TRBV28 combines with J gene TRBJ2-7; TRBD1 might be the D (6 bases). The CDR3 totals 13 residues. Germline assignment: CDR1 MDHEN and CDR2 SYDVKM. Trimming shortened V by 2 bases and J by 6 bases, and 11 bases separated the two germline ends. The CDR3 DNA follows: TGTGCCAGCAGTTTAAACAGGGCCAGCGAGCAGTACTTC. It codes for CASSLNRASEQYF.

This chain links TRBV21-1 with TRBJ2-2; the table gives TRBD2 as D, unverified against the DNA. TRBV21-1 counts as a pseudogene. CDR3 size: 16 residues. CDR3 region: CASSKAGSGFTGELFF. The CDR3 DNA sequence: TGTGCCAGCAGCAAAGCGGGTAGCGGGTTCACCGGGGAGCTGTTTTTT.

The V gene is TRBV5-1, the J gene TRBJ2-1; no clear D. The CDR3 contains 13 residues. The V end was cut by 6 bases, the J end by 6 bases, with 13 bases between. Germline CDR1 SGHRS, CDR2 YFSETQ. The CDR3 DNA reads TGCGCCAGCACCGGCCCCTCGGGCAATGAGCAGTTCTTC. Translated, it gives CASTGPSGNEQFF.

The V and J genes are TRBV5-1 and TRBJ1-2; 11 bases are a match to TRBD1. The CDR3 runs 14 residues. Losses at the gene ends were 4 bases for V and 4 bases for J; bases not matched to a gene: 3. Germline V CDR1 and CDR2: SGHRS, YFSETQ. The CDR3 DNA reads as TGCGCCAGCAGCGAAGGGACAGGGGGCTATGGCTACACCTTC. Protein sequence: CASSEGTGGYGYTF.

The chain recombines TRBV25-1 with TRBJ1-1; D is unresolved. The CDR3 has 11 residues. Germline-derived CDR1 and CDR2 are MGHDK and SYGVNS. The CDR3 loop reads CGTGIGIEAFF. The CDR3 nucleotides read TGTGGCACGGGGATAGGGATTGAAGCTTTCTTT. Variable domain in full (rest from reference TRBV25-1 and TRBJ1-1): EADIYQTPRYLVIGTGKKITLECSQTMGHDKMYWYQQDPGMELHLIHYSYGVNSTEKGDLSSESTVSRIRTEHFPLTLESARPSHTSQYLCGTGIGIEAFFGQGTRLTVV.

This chain joins TRBV9 and TRBJ2-5; 7 bases are a match to TRBD2. CDR3 length: 16 amino acids. J was trimmed by 2 bases and V by 0 bases; bases with no gene match: 7. From germline, CDR1 is SGDLS and CDR2 YYNGEE. CDR3 loop: CASSVVSGAGQETQYF. The DNA of the CDR3 is TGTGCCAGCAGCGTAGTATCGGGAGCGGGACAAGAGACCCAGTACTTC.

V is TRBV30 and J is TRBJ1-1, with 7 bases aligning to TRBD1. This CDR3 has 14 residues. The J segment lost 1 base and the V segment lost 0 bases, leaving 2 bases of the junction unmatched. Germline V CDR1 and CDR2: GTSNPN, SVGIG (reference sequence). The CDR3: CAWSVRTGNTEAFF. The CDR3 DNA is TGTGCCTGGAGTGTTCGGACAGGGAACACTGAAGCTTTCTTT. Together with reference TRBV30 and TRBJ1-1, the CDR3 gives the full variable domain: SQTIHQWPATLVQPVGSPLSLECTVEGTSNPNLYWYRQAAGRGLQLLFYSVGIGQISSEVPQNLSASRPQDRQFILSSKKLLLSDSGFYLCAWSVRTGNTEAFFGQGTRLTVV.

The J gene is TRBJ1-3, the V gene TRBV10-1, with D unresolved. Deletions cut 6 bases from V and 1 base from J, with 7 bases between. The CDR3 totals 13 residues. Per germline, CDR1 WNHNN and CDR2 SYGVQD (reference sequence). This chain's CDR3 is CASRSGSGNTIYF. The CDR3 region has the DNA TGCGCCAGCAGGTCCGGTTCTGGAAACACCATATATTTT.

The rearrangement joins TRBV4-2 to TRBJ2-5, with 7 bases matching TRBD1. The CDR3 consists of 17 residues. V lost 0 bases and J lost 4; bases outside the gene matches: 11. Germline CDR1 and CDR2: LGHNA and YNFKEQ. The CDR3, as DNA: TGTGCCAGCAGCCAAGATATTAGCAGTAGACAGGGAGAGACCCAGTACTTC. This codes for CASSQDISSRQGETQYF.

This chain connects TRBV5-1 to TRBJ2-5; 8 bases agree with TRBD1. Germline-derived CDR1 and CDR2 are SGHRS and YFSETQ. The junction had 6 bases not matched to a gene; V was cut back by 4 bases and J by 1 base. The CDR3 runs to 15 residues. CDR3 sequence reads: CASSRGTGPQETQYF. Here the CDR3 DNA reads TGCGCCAGCAGCCGCGGGACAGGCCCCCAAGAGACCCAGTACTTC.

The chain uses TRBV27 and TRBJ2-4; tentative D call: TRBD1 (6 bases). The CDR3 is 17 residues long. V was trimmed by 3 bases and J by 0 bases, leaving 15 bases between them. The V gene's germline CDR1 is MNHEY and CDR2 SMNVEV (reference sequence). This chain's CDR3 is CASSFYSDSLAKNIQYF. CDR3 DNA sequence: TGTGCCAGCAGTTTCTACTCGGACAGTTTAGCCAAAAACATTCAGTACTTC.

The V gene is TRBV30, the J gene TRBJ1-2; 10 nucleotides align to TRBD1. Germline V gives CDR1 GTSNPN, CDR2 SVGIG (reference sequence). After removal of 5 bases from V and 4 bases from J, the junction contained 4 bases not matched to a gene. This CDR3 has 13 residues. The CDR3 region has the DNA TGTGCCTGGGGGGGGACAGGGGCCTATGGCTACACCTTC. Its translation: CAWGGTGAYGYTF.

This chain uses TRBV19 with TRBJ2-3; TRBD1 matches at 7 bases. This CDR3 has 13 residues. V shed 5 bases and J 3 bases; nucleotides not matched to a gene: 2. Germline values: CDR1 LNHDA, CDR2 SQIVND (reference sequence). DNA of the CDR3: TGTGCCAGTAGTGACAGGGCGACAGATACGCAGTATTTT. Its translation is CASSDRATDTQYF.

The CDR3 sequence: CAWSGTGGFTAKTF. CDR3 bases: TGTGCCTGGAGCGGGACCGGGGGGTTCACGGCTAAGACCTTC. The chain carries TRBV30 and TRBJ1-2, with a possible D match to TRBD1 (5 bases). This CDR3 has 14 amino acids. From germline, CDR1 is GTSNPN and CDR2 SVGIG (reference sequence). The V end was cut by 3 bases, the J end by 14 bases, with 25 bases between. The full variable domain, with the rest looked up from reference TRBV30 and TRBJ1-2, is SQTIHQWPATLVQPVGSPLSLECTVEGTSNPNLYWYRQAAGRGLQLLFYSVGIGQISSEVPQNLSASRPQDRQFILSSKKLLLSDSGFYLCAWSGTGGFTAKTFGSGTRLTVV.

A remark on this clone: One junction end disagrees with the germline gene, perhaps due to a read error. Other DNA sequences from this sample encode an identical CDR3 as well. CDR3 sequence: CIVERILDTEAFF. CDR3 sequence (DNA): TGCATCGTTGAGAGGATATTGGACACTGAAGCTTTCTTT. The rearrangement links TRBV29-1 to TRBJ1-1; D ambiguous. The CDR3 extends over 13 amino acids. The germline gives CDR1 SQVTM, CDR2 ANQGSEA.

The rearrangement uses TRBV19 and TRBJ2-7; TRBD1 agrees at 9 bases. The CDR3 is 15 amino acids. Trimming took 3 bases from V and 6 from J; bases not matched to a gene: 9. CDR1 and CDR2 from the germline V gene are LNHDA and SQIVND (reference sequence). The CDR3 loop is CASSIPTGGTIEQYF. CDR3 DNA: TGTGCCAGTAGTATCCCGACAGGGGGTACGATCGAGCAGTACTTC.

CDR3 sequence reads: CASSYSRTADTQYF. Here the CDR3 DNA reads TGTGCCAGCAGCTATTCACGGACTGCCGATACGCAGTATTTT. V usage is TRBV7-2 and J usage is TRBJ2-3; D is perhaps TRBD2 (5 bases). Trimming took 4 bases from V and 6 from J, leaving 14 bases between them. Germline lookup yields CDR1 SGHTA and CDR2 FQGNSA. The CDR3 has 14 amino acids.

This clone was detected a few times. Here the CDR3 DNA reads TGTGCCAGCAGCCCTCCGGAGGGCTGGTCCTACGAGCAGTACTTC. As protein: CASSPPEGWSYEQYF. The V gene is TRBV5-6, the J gene TRBJ2-7; D is perhaps TRBD2 (6 bases). V lost 4 bases, J lost 1 base, and 15 bases lay in between. CDR1 and CDR2 from the germline V gene are SGHDT and YYEEEE. The CDR3 consists of 15 residues.

The genes are TRBV9 and TRBJ2-6; 8 bases agree with TRBD1. CDR3 length equals 19 residues. V shed 3 bases, J shed 0 bases, and the junction held 11 bases outside the gene matches. The germline CDR1 and CDR2 sequences are SGDLS and YYNGEE. The CDR3 nucleotides are TGTGCCAGCAGCGATCGACAGGGGCCCCTCTACTCTGGGGCCAACGTCCTGACTTTC. Protein: CASSDRQGPLYSGANVLTF. Variable domain in full (rest from reference TRBV9 and TRBJ2-6): DSGVTQTPKHLITATGQRVTLRCSPRSGDLSVYWYQQSLDQGLQFLIQYYNGEERAKGNILERFSAQQFPDLHSELNLSSLELGDSALYFCASSDRQGPLYSGANVLTFGAGSRLTVL.

The rearrangement uses TRBV4-2 and TRBJ1-5, with a weak D call TRBD1 (6 bases). V shed 0 bases and J shed 5 bases, with 14 bases lying between them. The CDR3 totals 16 residues. Germline V gives CDR1 LGHNA, CDR2 YNFKEQ. DNA of the CDR3: TGTGCCAGCAGCCAAGAATGGGTAGGGGGGGATCAGCCCCAGCATTTT. This codes for CASSQEWVGGDQPQHF.

This rearrangement joins TRBV30 to TRBJ2-7, with TRBD2 matching over 8 bases. Germline lookup yields CDR1 GTSNPN and CDR2 SVGIG (reference sequence). The CDR3 has 15 residues. V trimming: 7 bases; J trimming: 0 bases; junction bases outside the gene matches: 11. The CDR3 DNA reads as TGTGCCTTTGGAGTCAACGGGAGGGCCTCCTACGAGCAGTACTTC. Its protein is CAFGVNGRASYEQYF.

This chain links TRBV30 with TRBJ1-2, with D unclear. The germline V gene has CDR1 GTSNPN and CDR2 SVGIG (reference sequence). This CDR3 spans 12 amino acids. The ends were cut back, 1 base at V and 0 bases at J, with 3 bases in the middle. The CDR3 loop reads CAWSGANYGYTF. The CDR3 nucleotides are TGTGCCTGGAGTGGAGCTAACTATGGCTACACCTTC. Using reference TRBV30 and TRBJ1-2 for the parts outside the CDR3, the full variable domain is SQTIHQWPATLVQPVGSPLSLECTVEGTSNPNLYWYRQAAGRGLQLLFYSVGIGQISSEVPQNLSASRPQDRQFILSSKKLLLSDSGFYLCAWSGANYGYTFGSGTRLTVV.

The chain employs TRBV11-2 and TRBJ2-5, with 15 bases fitting TRBD2. Trimming took 3 bases from V and 5 from J; bases not matched to a gene: 7. The CDR3 totals 17 residues. The V gene's germline CDR1 is SGHAT and CDR2 FQNNGV. CDR3 residues: CASSFGTGLAGGETQYF. Here the CDR3 DNA reads TGTGCCAGCAGCTTCGGGACAGGACTAGCGGGAGGGGAGACCCAGTACTTC.